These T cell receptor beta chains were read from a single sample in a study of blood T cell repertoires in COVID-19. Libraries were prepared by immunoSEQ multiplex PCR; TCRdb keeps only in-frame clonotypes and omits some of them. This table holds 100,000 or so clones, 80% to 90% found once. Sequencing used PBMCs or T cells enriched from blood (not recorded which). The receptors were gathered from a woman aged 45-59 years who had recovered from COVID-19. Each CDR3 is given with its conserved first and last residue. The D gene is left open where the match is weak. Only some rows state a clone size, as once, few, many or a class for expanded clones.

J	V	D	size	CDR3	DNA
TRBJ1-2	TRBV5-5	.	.	CASSLGFSEAGYTF	TGTGCCAGCAGCTTAGGCTTCTCTGAGGCTGGCTACACCTTC
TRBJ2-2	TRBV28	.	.	CASSLNREIYTGELFF	TGTGCCAGCAGTTTGAACAGGGAGATTTACACCGGGGAGCTGTTTTTT
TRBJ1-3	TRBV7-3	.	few	CASSVVRDSGNTIYF	TGTGCCAGCAGTGTAGTCAGGGACTCTGGAAACACCATATATTTT
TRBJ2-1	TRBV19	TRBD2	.	CASTSGTSKFF	TGTGCCAGTACCAGCGGGACTAGTAAGTTCTTC
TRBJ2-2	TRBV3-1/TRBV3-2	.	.	CASSPFLTSITGELFF	TGTGCCAGCAGCCCTTTTTTGACTAGTATCACCGGGGAGCTGTTTTTT
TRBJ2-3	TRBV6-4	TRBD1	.	CASSDRQGAADTQYF	TGTGCCAGCAGTGACCGGCAGGGGGCCGCAGATACGCAGTATTTT
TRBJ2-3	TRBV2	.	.	CASSPLPDTQYF	TGTGCCAGCAGTCCCCTCCCAGATACGCAGTATTTT
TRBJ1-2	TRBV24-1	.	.	CATSDPTTAGGYTF	TGTGCCACCAGTGATCCGACAACGGCGGGAGGCTACACCTTC
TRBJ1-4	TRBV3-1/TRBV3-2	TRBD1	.	CASSPRPGQSNEKLFF	TGTGCCAGCAGCCCTCGACCGGGACAGAGTAATGAAAAACTGTTTTTT
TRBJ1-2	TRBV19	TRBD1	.	CASNIEGQRKNYGYTF	TGTGCCAGTAACATCGAGGGACAGCGAAAGAACTATGGCTACACCTTC
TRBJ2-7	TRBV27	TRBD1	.	CASSYRDRLYEQYF	TGTGCCAGCAGTTACCGGGACAGGCTCTACGAGCAGTACTTC
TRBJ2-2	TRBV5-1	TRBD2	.	CASSQVSGRAFGELFF	TGCGCCAGCAGTCAAGTTAGCGGGAGGGCCTTCGGGGAGCTGTTTTTT
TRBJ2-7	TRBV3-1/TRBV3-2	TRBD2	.	CASSRTSGSYEQYF	TGTGCCAGCAGTAGGACTAGCGGCTCCTACGAGCAGTACTTC
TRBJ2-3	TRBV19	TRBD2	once	CASRSSGVFTQYF	TGTGCCAGTAGGTCTAGCGGGGTTTTTACGCAGTATTTT
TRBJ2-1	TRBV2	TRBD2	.	CASSGISGRVDNEQFF	TGTGCCAGCAGTGGGATTAGCGGGAGAGTCGACAATGAGCAGTTCTTC
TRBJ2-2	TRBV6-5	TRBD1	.	CASSWTGRRTGELFF	TGTGCCAGCAGTTGGACAGGGCGCCGCACCGGGGAGCTGTTTTTT
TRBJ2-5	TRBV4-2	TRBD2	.	CASSHPEGLAVRETQYF	TGTGCCAGCAGCCATCCTGAGGGACTAGCGGTCCGCGAGACCCAGTACTTC
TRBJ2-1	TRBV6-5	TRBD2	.	CASTRLAGVYEQFF	TGTGCCAGCACGCGGCTAGCGGGAGTCTATGAGCAGTTCTTC
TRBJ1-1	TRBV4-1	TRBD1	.	CASSQEWDRAGVAEAFF	TGCGCCAGCAGCCAAGAATGGGACAGGGCGGGGGTAGCTGAAGCTTTCTTT
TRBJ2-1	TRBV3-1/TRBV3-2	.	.	CASSRGSLSSYNEQFF	TGTGCCAGCAGCCGCGGCAGCCTAAGCTCCTACAATGAGCAGTTCTTC
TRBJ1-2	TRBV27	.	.	CASRAGGSYTF	TGTGCCAGCAGAGCGGGGGGGAGCTACACCTTC
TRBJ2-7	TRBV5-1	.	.	CASSLQGSAGYEQYF	TGCGCCAGCAGCTTGCAGGGTTCGGCTGGTTACGAGCAGTACTTC
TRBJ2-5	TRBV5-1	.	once	CASSLSDQETQYF	TGCGCCAGCAGCTTGTCAGACCAAGAGACCCAGTACTTC
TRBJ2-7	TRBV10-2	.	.	CASSSEQSSYEQYF	TGCGCCAGCAGTTCCGAACAAAGCTCCTACGAGCAGTACTTC
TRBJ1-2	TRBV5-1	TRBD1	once	CASSTTGYNYGYTF	TGCGCCAGCAGCACGACAGGGTATAACTATGGCTACACCTTC
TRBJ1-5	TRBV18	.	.	CASSPERGQPQHF	TGTGCCAGCTCACCGGAAAGGGGTCAGCCCCAGCATTTT
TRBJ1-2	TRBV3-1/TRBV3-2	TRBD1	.	CASSHAGQGTGYTF	TGTGCCAGCAGCCACGCCGGACAGGGGACGGGCTACACCTTC
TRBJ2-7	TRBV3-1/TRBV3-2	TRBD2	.	CASSPRGSGTEQYF	TGTGCCAGCAGCCCCCGGGGTAGCGGGACCGAGCAGTACTTC
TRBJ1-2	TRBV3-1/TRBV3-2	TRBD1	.	CASSQGWTGGSGYTF	TGTGCCAGCAGCCAAGGTTGGACAGGGGGATCTGGCTACACCTTC
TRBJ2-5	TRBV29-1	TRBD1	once	CSLGDRGNLETQYF	TGCAGCTTGGGGGACAGGGGGAATTTAGAGACCCAGTACTTC
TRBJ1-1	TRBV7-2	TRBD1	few	CASSLARGLVDTEAFF	TGTGCCAGCAGCTTGGCCAGGGGGCTTGTTGACACTGAAGCTTTCTTT
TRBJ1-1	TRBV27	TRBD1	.	CASRLRGVGAEAFF	TGTGCCAGCCGGCTCAGGGGGGTAGGCGCTGAAGCTTTCTTT
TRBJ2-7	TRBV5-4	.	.	CASSGVRESSYEQYF	TGTGCCAGCAGCGGGGTGAGGGAAAGCTCCTACGAGCAGTACTTC
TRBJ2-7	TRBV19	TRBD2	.	CASRVSGEDYEQYF	TGTGCCAGTAGGGTAAGCGGGGAAGACTACGAGCAGTACTTC
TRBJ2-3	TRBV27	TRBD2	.	CASSFVPSGRRNSDTQYF	TGTGCCAGCAGTTTCGTCCCTAGCGGGAGGCGAAACTCAGATACGCAGTATTTT
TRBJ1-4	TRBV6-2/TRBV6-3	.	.	CASSPRIGGGEKLFF	TGTGCCAGCAGTCCCCGCATCGGGGGAGGAGAAAAACTGTTTTTT
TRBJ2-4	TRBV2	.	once	CASREALIAKNIQYF	TGTGCCAGCAGAGAGGCCTTGATAGCCAAAAACATTCAGTACTTC
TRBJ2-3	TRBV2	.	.	CASRAYGGPSTDTQYF	TGTGCCAGCAGAGCATACGGGGGGCCTAGCACAGATACGCAGTATTTT
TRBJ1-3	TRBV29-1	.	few	CSVGGQGGGNTIYF	TGCAGCGTTGGGGGACAAGGCGGAGGAAACACCATATATTTT
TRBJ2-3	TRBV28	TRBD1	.	CASATGGLYTDTQYF	TGTGCCAGCGCGACAGGGGGACTCTACACAGATACGCAGTATTTT
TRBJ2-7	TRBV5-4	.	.	CASSFPGSYEQYF	TGTGCCAGCAGCTTTCCGGGATCCTACGAGCAGTACTTC
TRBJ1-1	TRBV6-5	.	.	CASSQGLLNTEAFF	TGTGCCAGCAGCCAGGGCCTACTGAACACTGAAGCTTTCTTT
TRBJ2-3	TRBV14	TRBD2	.	CASSSLAGADTQYF	TGTGCCAGCAGCTCCTTAGCGGGAGCAGATACGCAGTATTTT
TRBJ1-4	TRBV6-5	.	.	CASSSGQTNEKLFF	TGTGCCAGCAGTTCCGGACAGACTAATGAAAAACTGTTTTTT
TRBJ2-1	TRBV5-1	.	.	CASGMVGIVYNEQFF	TGCGCCAGCGGCATGGTGGGCATCGTTTACAATGAGCAGTTCTTC
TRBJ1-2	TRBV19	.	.	CASSMMEFYGYTF	TGTGCCAGTAGTATGATGGAGTTCTATGGCTACACCTTC
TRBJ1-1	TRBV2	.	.	CASGENTEAFF	TGTGCCTCGGGGGAGAACACTGAAGCTTTCTTT
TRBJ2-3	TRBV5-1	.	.	CASSMETDTQYF	TGCGCCAGCAGCATGGAGACTGATACGCAGTATTTT
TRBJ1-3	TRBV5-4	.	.	CASSPDTSSGNTIYF	TGTGCCAGCAGTCCCGACACCAGCTCTGGAAACACCATATATTTT
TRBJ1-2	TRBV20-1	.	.	CSAPTGSGYTF	TGCAGTGCTCCCACAGGGTCTGGCTACACCTTC
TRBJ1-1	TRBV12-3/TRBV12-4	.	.	CASESDVGLQAFF	TGTGCCAGCGAGAGCGACGTCGGGTTACAAGCTTTCTTT
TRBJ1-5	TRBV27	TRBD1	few	CASSRQGENQPQHF	TGTGCCTCCTCAAGGCAGGGGGAGAATCAGCCCCAGCATTTT
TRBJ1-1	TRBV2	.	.	CASSPQGITEAFF	TGTGCCAGCAGTCCACAGGGTATCACTGAAGCTTTCTTT
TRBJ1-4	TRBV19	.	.	CASRFGGNEKLFF	TGTGCCAGTCGGTTCGGGGGGAATGAAAAACTGTTTTTT
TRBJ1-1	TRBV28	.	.	CASNAPWTANTEAFF	TGTGCCAGTAATGCTCCCTGGACAGCGAACACTGAAGCTTTCTTT
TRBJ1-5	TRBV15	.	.	CATSRELTISSNQPQHF	TGTGCCACCAGCAGAGAACTAACAATATCTAGCAATCAGCCCCAGCATTTT
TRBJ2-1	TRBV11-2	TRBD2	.	CASSLLSAGGPQFF	TGTGCCAGCAGCTTACTGTCTGCGGGAGGGCCACAGTTCTTC
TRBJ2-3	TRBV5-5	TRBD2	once	CASSVSGMVEDTQYF	TGTGCCAGCAGCGTTAGCGGGATGGTTGAAGATACGCAGTATTTT
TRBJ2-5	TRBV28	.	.	CASSRTPRQGPTQETQYF	TGTGCCAGCAGCCGAACTCCAAGACAAGGCCCCACCCAAGAGACCCAGTACTTC
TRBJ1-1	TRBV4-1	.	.	CASSQDYSFRGTEAFF	TGCGCCAGCAGCCAAGATTATTCCTTCCGGGGGACTGAAGCTTTCTTT